Sequencing of this T cell receptor (beta chain) was carried out in a study of spatial heterogeneity in lung cancer. The CDR3 totals 17 residues. In germline, CDR1 is SGHRS, CDR2 YFSETQ. Time point indicated: sample taken at primary tumor resection. Unsorted samples of tumor, nontumor lung or frozen PBMC had their whole RNA sequenced. This clonotype was counted at least ten times. Its antigen is unidentified. The junction differs from germline at one of its ends, possibly a read error. TCRdb analysed the 5' RACE reads with MiXCR anew, one entry per CDR3 protein. The sample has about 15,000 distinct CDR3 sequences; about 9.5% are singletons. Findings of the study overall: Compared with follow-up, resection was when ubiquitous expanded tumor TCRs appeared in blood more.

Sequencing used PBMCs, obtained at surgery. V and J are TRBV5-1 and TRBJ1-1; 9 bases are shared with TRBD1. The receptor comes from a male donor with early-stage non-small cell lung cancer. CDR3 in DNA: TGCGCCAGCAGCTTGGGTTGGGGGACAGGGCGGAACACTGAAGTTTTCTTT. Encoded protein: CASSLGWGTGRNTEVFF.